The source of this T cell receptor beta chain is a study of shared clonotypes between healthy human individuals. Donors, without exception, were Caucasian adults residing in Nashville, Tennessee. Splitting of CD4+ cells produced CD45RA+ naive and CD45RA-negative memory subsets. Study-wide results and caveats: Sorted-subset samples were not fully sequenced, rarefaction indicated.

Turning to this clone: Its specificity is unknown.

The DNA input per sorted-subset replicate PCR was approximately 210 ng, corresponding to 30,000 or so T cell genomes. Method: immunoSEQ multiplex PCR; TCRdb's copy keeps in-frame clones and lacks some. Of approximately 1.5 million clones listed, around 98% are singletons. The germline V gene has CDR1 DFQATT and CDR2 SNEGSKA (reference sequence). V lost 6 bases and J 10 bases, leaving 12 bases between the germline ends. The CDR3 is 11 amino acids. The chain couples TRBV20-1 to TRBJ1-4, with a tentative D call TRBD1 (5 bases). Sequencing was performed on naive CD4+ T cells sorted from blood. Subset reported: CD45RA+ positively selected. This receptor was taken from a man in his thirties or forties in good health. The CDR3 reads CSATLTGKLFF. Here the CDR3 DNA reads TGCAGTGCCACTCTAACAGGAAAACTGTTTTTT.